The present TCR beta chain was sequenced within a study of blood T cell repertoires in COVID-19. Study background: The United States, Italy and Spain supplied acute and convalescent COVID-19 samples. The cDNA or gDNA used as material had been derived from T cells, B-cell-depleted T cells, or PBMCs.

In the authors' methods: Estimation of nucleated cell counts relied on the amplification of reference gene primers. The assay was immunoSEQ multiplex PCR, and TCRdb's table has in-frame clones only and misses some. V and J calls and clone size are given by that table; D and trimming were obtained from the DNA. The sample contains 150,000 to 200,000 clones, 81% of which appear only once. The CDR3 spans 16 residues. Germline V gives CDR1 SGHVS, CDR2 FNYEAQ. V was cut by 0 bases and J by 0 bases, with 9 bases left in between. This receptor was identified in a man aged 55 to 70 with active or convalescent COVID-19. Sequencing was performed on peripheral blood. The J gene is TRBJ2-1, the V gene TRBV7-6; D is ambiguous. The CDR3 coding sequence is TGTGCCAGCAGCTTAGCGCTAGACGTCTCCTACAATGAGCAGTTCTTC. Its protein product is CASSLALDVSYNEQFF. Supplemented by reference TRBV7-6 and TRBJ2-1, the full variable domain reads GAGVSQSPRYKVTKRGQDVALRCDPISGHVSLYWYRQALGQGPEFLTYFNYEAQQDKSGLPNDRFSAERPEGSISTLTIQRTEQRDSAMYRCASSLALDVSYNEQFFGPGTRLTVL.